Following are 3 T cell receptor beta chains from one sample sequenced in a study of blood T cell repertoires in COVID-19. Method: immunoSEQ multiplex PCR; TCRdb's copy keeps in-frame clones and lacks some. Of more than 110,000 clones in the sample, about four fifths were seen once. Sample: peripheral blood. The receptors originated from a human donor in a cohort sampled during active COVID-19.

The CDR3 loop is CASRYRVSDNQPQHF. In DNA form, the CDR3 reads TGCGCCAGCAGGTACAGGGTATCGGACAATCAGCCCCAGCATTTT. V and J are TRBV4-1 and TRBJ1-5, with a weak D call TRBD1 (6 bases). V was pared by 6 bases and J by 3 bases, with 15 bases between. The germline CDR1 and CDR2 sequences are MGHRA and YSYEKL. This CDR3 has 15 residues.

The rearrangement links TRBV28 to TRBJ1-5, with TRBD1 matching 8 bases. Germline loops: CDR1 MDHEN, CDR2 SYDVKM. CDR3 length: 15 residues. V lost 4 bases, J lost 5 bases, and 7 bases stayed unmatched. The CDR3 loop reads CASSSIDRGYQPQHF. The CDR3 DNA sequence: TGTGCCAGCAGTTCCATCGACAGGGGTTATCAGCCCCAGCATTTT.

This clone has only a few counts. The rearrangement uses TRBV24-1 and TRBJ2-5, with a weak D call TRBD2 (5 bases). V lost 4 bases and J 5 bases, leaving 10 bases between the germline ends. CDR1 is KGHDR and CDR2 is SFDVKD in the germline V gene. This CDR3 is 13 amino acids long. Written as DNA, the CDR3 is TGTGCCACCAGTGACAGGACTGCGGAGACCCAGTACTTC. It yields the protein CATSDRTAETQYF.